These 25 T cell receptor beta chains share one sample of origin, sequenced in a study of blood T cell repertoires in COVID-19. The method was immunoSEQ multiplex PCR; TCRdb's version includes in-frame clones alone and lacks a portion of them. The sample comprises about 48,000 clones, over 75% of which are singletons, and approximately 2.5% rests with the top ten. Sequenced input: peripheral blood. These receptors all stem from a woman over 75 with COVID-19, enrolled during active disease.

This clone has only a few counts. The CDR3 spells CASSKTGYTEAFF. The CDR3 DNA reads TGTGCCAGCAGTAAGACAGGGTACACTGAAGCTTTCTTT. This chain uses TRBV6-6 with TRBJ1-1; 7 positions agree with TRBD1. CDR3 length: 13 residues. J was trimmed by 3 bases and V by 5 bases; bases with no gene match: 3. The V gene's germline CDR1 is MNHNY and CDR2 SVGAGI (reference sequence).

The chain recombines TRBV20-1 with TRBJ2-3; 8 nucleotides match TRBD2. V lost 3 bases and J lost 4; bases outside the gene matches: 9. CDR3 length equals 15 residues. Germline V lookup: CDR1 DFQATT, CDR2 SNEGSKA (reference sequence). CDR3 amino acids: CSASVSGTAADTQYF. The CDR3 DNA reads TGCAGTGCTAGTGTTAGCGGGACGGCGGCAGATACGCAGTATTTT.

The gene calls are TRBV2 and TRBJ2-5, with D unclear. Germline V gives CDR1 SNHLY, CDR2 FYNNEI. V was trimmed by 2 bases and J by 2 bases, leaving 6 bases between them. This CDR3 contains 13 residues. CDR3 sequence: CASSENRQETQYF. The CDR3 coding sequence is TGTGCCAGCAGTGAAAACAGACAAGAGACCCAGTACTTC.

CDR3 DNA sequence: TGTGCCAGCAGTGAACGGCCCGACAGGGGAAATCAGCCCCAGCATTTT. It yields the protein CASSERPDRGNQPQHF. The V and J genes are TRBV2 and TRBJ1-5, with 8 bases aligning to TRBD1. V lost 2 bases, J lost 4 bases, and 7 bases stayed unmatched. This CDR3 has 16 amino acids. Germline-derived CDR1 and CDR2 are SNHLY and FYNNEI.

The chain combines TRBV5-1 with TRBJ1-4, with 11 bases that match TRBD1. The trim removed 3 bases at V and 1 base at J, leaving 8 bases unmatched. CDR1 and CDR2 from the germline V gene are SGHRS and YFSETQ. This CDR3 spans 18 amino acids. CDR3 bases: TGCGCCAGCAGCTCCGGACAGGGGGCTAGGGGAACTAATGAAAAACTGTTTTTT. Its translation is CASSSGQGARGTNEKLFF.

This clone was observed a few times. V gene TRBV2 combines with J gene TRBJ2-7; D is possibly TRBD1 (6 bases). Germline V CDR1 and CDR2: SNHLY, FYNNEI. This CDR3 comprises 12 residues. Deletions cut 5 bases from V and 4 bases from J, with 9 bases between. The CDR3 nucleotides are TGTGCCAGCAGTTCGGACAGTTACGAGCAGTACTTC. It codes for CASSSDSYEQYF.

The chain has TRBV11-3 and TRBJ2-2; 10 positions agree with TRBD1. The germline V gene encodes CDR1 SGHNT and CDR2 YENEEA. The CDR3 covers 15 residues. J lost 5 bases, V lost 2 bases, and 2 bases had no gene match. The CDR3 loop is CASSLRDRGTGELFF. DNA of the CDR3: TGTGCCAGCAGCTTACGGGACAGGGGAACCGGGGAGCTGTTTTTT.

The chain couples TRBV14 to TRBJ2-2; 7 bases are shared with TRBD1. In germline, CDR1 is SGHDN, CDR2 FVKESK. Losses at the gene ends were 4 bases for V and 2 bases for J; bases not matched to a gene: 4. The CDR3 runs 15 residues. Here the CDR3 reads CASSPQGVNTGELFF. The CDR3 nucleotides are TGTGCCAGCAGCCCCCAGGGGGTTAACACCGGGGAGCTGTTTTTT.

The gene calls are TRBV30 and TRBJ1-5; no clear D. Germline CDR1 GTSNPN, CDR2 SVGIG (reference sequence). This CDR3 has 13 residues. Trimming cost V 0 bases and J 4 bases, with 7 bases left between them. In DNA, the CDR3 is TGTGCCTGGAGTGTTGGGCCAAATCAGCCCCAGCATTTT. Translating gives CAWSVGPNQPQHF.

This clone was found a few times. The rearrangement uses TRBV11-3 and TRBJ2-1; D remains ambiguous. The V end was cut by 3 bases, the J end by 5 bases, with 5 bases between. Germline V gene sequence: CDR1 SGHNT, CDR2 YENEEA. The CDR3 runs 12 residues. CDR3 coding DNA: TGTGCCAGCAGCTTCCTAGACAATGAGCAGTTCTTC. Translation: CASSFLDNEQFF. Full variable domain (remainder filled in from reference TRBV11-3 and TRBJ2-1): EAGVVQSPRYKIIEKKQPVAFWCNPISGHNTLYWYLQNLGQGPELLIRYENEEAVDDSQLPKDRFSAERLKGVDSTLKIQPAELGDSAVYLCASSFLDNEQFFGPGTRLTVL.

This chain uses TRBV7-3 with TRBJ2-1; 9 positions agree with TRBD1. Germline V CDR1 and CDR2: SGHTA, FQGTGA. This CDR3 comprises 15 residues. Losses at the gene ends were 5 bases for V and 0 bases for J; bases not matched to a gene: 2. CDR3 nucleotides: TGTGCCAGCAGCCAACAGGGGGCCTCCTACAATGAGCAGTTCTTC. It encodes CASSQQGASYNEQFF. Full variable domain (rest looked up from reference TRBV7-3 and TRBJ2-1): GAGVSQTPSNKVTEKGKYVELRCDPISGHTALYWYRQSLGQGPEFLIYFQGTGAADDSGLPNDRFFAVRPEGSVSTLKIQRTERGDSAVYLCASSQQGASYNEQFFGPGTRLTVL.

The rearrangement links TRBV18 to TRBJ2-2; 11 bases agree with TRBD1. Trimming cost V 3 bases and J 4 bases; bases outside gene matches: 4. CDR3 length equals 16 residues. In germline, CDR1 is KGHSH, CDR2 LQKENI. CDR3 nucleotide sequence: TGTGCCAGCTCACCTGCCGGGACAGGGGGCACCGGGGAGCTGTTTTTT. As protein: CASSPAGTGGTGELFF.

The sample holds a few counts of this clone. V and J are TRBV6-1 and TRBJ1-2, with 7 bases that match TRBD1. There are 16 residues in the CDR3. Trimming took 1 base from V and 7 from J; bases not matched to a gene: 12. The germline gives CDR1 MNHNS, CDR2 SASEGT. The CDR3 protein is CASSEEMTGRTAGYTF. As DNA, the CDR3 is TGTGCCAGCAGTGAAGAGATGACAGGGCGTACGGCTGGCTACACCTTC.

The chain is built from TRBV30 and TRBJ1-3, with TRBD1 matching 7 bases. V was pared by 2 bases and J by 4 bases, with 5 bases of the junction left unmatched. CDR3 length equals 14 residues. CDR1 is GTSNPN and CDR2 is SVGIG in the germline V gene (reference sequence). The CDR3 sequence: CAWSLTGAGNTIYF. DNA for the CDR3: TGTGCCTGGAGTCTCACAGGGGCCGGAAACACCATATATTTT. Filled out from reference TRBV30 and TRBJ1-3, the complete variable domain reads SQTIHQWPATLVQPVGSPLSLECTVEGTSNPNLYWYRQAAGRGLQLLFYSVGIGQISSEVPQNLSASRPQDRQFILSSKKLLLSDSGFYLCAWSLTGAGNTIYFGEGSWLTVV.

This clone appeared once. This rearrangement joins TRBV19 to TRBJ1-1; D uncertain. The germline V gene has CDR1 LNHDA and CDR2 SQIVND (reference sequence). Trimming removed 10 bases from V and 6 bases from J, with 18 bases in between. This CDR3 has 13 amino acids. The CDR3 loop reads CATYPRRGAEAFF. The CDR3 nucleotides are TGTGCCACCTATCCCAGGCGGGGTGCTGAAGCTTTCTTT.

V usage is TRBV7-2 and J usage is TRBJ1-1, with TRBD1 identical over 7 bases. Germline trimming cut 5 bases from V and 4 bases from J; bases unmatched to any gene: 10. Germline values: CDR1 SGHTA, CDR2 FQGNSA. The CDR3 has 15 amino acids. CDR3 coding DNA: TGTGCCAGCAGCGCGACAGGGTGGATTGGCACTGAAGCTTTCTTT. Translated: CASSATGWIGTEAFF.

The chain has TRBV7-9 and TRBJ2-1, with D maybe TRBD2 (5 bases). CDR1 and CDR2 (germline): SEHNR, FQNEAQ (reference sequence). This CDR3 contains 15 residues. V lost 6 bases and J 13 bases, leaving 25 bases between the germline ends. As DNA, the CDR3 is TGTGCCAGCAGTTTTGGAGGTTGGGAAGATTGGGGTCAGTTCTTC. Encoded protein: CASSFGGWEDWGQFF.

The CDR3 coding sequence is TGTGCCAGCAGTTACTCGTTCAGAAGTGGCTACACCTTC. This translates into CASSYSFRSGYTF. V and J are TRBV6-5 and TRBJ1-2; D unresolved. Germline CDR1 is MNHEY and CDR2 is SVGAGI. This CDR3 region has 13 residues. Trimming removed 0 bases from V and 7 bases from J, with 9 bases in between.

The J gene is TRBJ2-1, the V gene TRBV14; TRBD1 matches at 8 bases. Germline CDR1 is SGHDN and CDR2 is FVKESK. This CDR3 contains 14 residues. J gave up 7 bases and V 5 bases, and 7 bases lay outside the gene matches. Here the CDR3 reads CASSSQGARNEQFF. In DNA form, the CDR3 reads TGTGCCAGCAGCTCCCAGGGGGCGAGGAATGAGCAGTTCTTC.

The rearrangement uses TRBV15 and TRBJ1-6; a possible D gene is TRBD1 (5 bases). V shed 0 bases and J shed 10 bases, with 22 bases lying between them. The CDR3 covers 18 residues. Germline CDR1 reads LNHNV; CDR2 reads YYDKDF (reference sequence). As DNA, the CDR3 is TGTGCCACCAGCAGAGATCGATTGCAGGGTCAGGATAGGTCACCCCTCCACTTT. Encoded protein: CATSRDRLQGQDRSPLHF.

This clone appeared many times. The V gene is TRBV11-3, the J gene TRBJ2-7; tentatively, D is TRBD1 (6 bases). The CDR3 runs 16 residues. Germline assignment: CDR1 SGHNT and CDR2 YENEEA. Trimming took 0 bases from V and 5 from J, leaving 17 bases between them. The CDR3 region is CASSLDGRGGEDEQYF. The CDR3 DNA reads TGTGCCAGCAGCTTAGATGGCAGGGGCGGCGAGGACGAGCAGTACTTC.

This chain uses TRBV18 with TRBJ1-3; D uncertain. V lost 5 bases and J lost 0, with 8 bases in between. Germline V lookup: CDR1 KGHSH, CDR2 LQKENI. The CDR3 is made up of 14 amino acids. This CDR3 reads CASSKPPSGNTIYF. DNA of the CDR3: TGTGCCAGCTCAAAGCCACCCTCTGGAAACACCATATATTTT.

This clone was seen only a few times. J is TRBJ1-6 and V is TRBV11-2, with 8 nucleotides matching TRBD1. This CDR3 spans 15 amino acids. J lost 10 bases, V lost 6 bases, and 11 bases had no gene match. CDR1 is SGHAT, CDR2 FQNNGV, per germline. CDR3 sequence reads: CASRRGQGAGSPLHF. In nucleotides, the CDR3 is TGTGCCAGCAGGCGAGGACAGGGAGCAGGATCACCCCTCCACTTT. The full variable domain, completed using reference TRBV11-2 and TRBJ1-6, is EAGVAQSPRYKIIEKRQSVAFWCNPISGHATLYWYQQILGQGPKLLIQFQNNGVVDDSQLPKDRFSAERLKGVDSTLKIQPAKLEDSAVYLCASRRGQGAGSPLHFGNGTRLTVT.

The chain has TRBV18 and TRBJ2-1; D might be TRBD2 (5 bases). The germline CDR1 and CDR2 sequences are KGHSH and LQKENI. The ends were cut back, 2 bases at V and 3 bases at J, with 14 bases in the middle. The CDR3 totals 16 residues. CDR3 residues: CASSPISGVLYNEQFF. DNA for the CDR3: TGTGCCAGCTCACCAATCTCCGGGGTACTCTACAATGAGCAGTTCTTC.

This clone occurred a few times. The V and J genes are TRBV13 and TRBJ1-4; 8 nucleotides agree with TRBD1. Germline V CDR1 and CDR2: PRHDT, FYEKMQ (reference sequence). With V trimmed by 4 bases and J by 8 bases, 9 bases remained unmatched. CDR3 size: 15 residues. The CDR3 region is CASSSTRGRPEKLFF. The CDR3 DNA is TGTGCCAGCAGCTCGACCAGGGGGCGCCCGGAAAAACTGTTTTTT.